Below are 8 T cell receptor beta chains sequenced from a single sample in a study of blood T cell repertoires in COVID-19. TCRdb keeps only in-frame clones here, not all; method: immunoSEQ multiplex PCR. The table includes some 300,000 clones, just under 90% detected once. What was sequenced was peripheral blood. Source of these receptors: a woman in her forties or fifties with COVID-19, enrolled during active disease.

The CDR3 sequence is CATEVGGSQPQHF. The CDR3 DNA reads as TGTGCCACCGAGGTCGGGGGGAGTCAGCCCCAGCATTTT. The chain carries TRBV19 and TRBJ1-5; weak D call: TRBD1 (5 bases). V lost 10 bases to trimming and J lost 6 bases, with 16 bases between them. Per the germline V gene, CDR1 is LNHDA and CDR2 is SQIVND (reference sequence). The CDR3 consists of 13 residues.

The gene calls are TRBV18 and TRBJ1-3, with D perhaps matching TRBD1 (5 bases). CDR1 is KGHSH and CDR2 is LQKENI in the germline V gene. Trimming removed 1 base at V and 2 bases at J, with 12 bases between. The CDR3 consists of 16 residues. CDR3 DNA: TGTGCCAGCTCACCACAATTGTCGGGGGCTGGAAACACCATATATTTT. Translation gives CASSPQLSGAGNTIYF.

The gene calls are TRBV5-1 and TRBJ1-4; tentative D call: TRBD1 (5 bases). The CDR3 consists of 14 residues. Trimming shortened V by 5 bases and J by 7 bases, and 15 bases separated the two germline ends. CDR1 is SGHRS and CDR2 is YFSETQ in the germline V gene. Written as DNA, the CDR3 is TGCGCCAGCAGGCCGGGTACGGGGGTTGAAAAACTGTTTTTT. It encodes CASRPGTGVEKLFF.

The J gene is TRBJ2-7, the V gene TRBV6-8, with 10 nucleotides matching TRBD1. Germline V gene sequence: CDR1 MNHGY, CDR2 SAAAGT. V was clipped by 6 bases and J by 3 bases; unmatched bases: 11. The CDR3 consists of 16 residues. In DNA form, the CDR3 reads TGTGCCAGCAGAAAAGACAGGGGGCGTACCGACTACGAGCAGTACTTC. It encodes CASRKDRGRTDYEQYF.

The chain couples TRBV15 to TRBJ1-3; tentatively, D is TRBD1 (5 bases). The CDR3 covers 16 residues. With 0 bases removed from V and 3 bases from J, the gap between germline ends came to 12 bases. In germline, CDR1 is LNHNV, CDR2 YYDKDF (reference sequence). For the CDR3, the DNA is TGTGCCACCAGCAGAGATCTGGGGGGGAGTGGAAACACCATATATTTT. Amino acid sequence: CATSRDLGGSGNTIYF.

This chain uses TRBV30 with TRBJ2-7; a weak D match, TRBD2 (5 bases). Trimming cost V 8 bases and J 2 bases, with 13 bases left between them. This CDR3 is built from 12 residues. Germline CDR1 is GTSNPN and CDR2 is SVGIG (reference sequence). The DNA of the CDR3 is TGTGCCCGTTCGACGGGAACCTACGAGCAGTACTTC. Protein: CARSTGTYEQYF.

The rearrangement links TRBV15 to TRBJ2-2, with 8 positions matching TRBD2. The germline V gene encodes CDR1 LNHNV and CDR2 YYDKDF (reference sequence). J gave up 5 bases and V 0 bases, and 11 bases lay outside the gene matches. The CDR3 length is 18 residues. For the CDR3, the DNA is TGTGCCACCAGCAGAGATCTGGCGGGAGGCTCCCAGACCGGGGAGCTGTTTTTT. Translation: CATSRDLAGGSQTGELFF.

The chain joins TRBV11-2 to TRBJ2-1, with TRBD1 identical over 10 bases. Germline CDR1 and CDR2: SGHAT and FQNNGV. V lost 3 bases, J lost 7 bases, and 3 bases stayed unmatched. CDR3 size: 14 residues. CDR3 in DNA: TGTGCCAGCAGCTTGACGGACAGGGGGAATGAGCAGTTCTTC. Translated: CASSLTDRGNEQFF.